This T cell receptor beta chain stems from a study of blood T cell repertoires in COVID-19. The wider study: COVID-19 samples from acute and convalescent phases originated in the United States, Italy and Spain.

In the authors' workflow: Estimates of nucleated cell counts were drawn from the amplification of reference gene primers. Here immunoSEQ multiplex PCR was the method, and the copy in TCRdb shows in-frame clones only, minus some. V, J and clone size reflect that table, while D and trimming were determined from the DNA. The table has 200,000 to 250,000 clones, 80% to 90% seen once. The CDR3 sequence is 14 residues long. The V gene lost 1 base and the J gene lost 7 bases, with 11 bases spanning the gap. The germline gives CDR1 MNHEY, CDR2 SMNVEV (reference sequence). All enrollees were roughly 18 to 89 years old and from 24 US areas.

The sequence came from a woman aged 40 to 49 with acute COVID-19. Sequences were obtained from PBMCs or T cells enriched from blood (not recorded which). The V call is TRBV27, the J call TRBJ2-1; the D is unclear. The CDR3 DNA sequence: TGTGCCAGCAGTTTATTGCCTAGTGGGAATGAGCAGTTCTTC. This sequence encodes CASSLLPSGNEQFF.